This T cell receptor (beta chain) was observed in a study of T cell responses to AZD1222 COVID-19 vaccine. Study-wide results and limits: Donors were mostly white British, more females; clonal diversity possibly underestimated. Spike-wide vaccine-associated CD4 TCRs dominated at 160-218 and 743-854. The reported proportion of spike-specific TCRs targeting unmutated variant regions was nearly half.

Worth noting for this clone: Antigen specificity is unknown.

Unmatched junction bases numbered 6, after V lost 4 bases and J lost 10 bases. CDR1 MNHNS and CDR2 SASEGT come from the germline V gene. The CDR3 covers 15 residues. The data were produced by immunoSEQ multiplex PCR, yet TCRdb's version contains in-frame clones alone and is incomplete. In the table there are approximately 210,000 clones, approximately 93% of which are singletons. The receptor was derived from an adult who received the AZD1222 COVID-19 vaccine. The sample in question was peripheral blood, obtained 28 days after the second AZD1222 dose. This chain uses TRBV6-1 with TRBJ2-1; 14 bases align to TRBD2. Written as DNA, the CDR3 is TGTGCCAGCAGTGCCGGGACTAGCGGGAGAGGGGAGCAGTTCTTC. Protein product: CASSAGTSGRGEQFF.